This TCR beta chain was captured in a study of cytomegalovirus exposure and HLA in healthy donors. Primers: 60 Vbeta forward and 13 Jbeta reverse. Using immunoSEQ multiplex PCR, the repertoire was profiled, and TCRdb retains in-frame clones only, with some absent. The sample records roughly 75,000 clones, roughly 88% being singletons. Study outcomes and limitations: Using the classifier, cytomegalovirus status was reportedly diagnosed with high specificity and sensitivity. There were 150 to 200 TCR beta chains listed as cytomegalovirus-associated.

Worth noting for this clone: Its specificity is not known.

Donors showed nominal health when sampled, although they likely had unrecorded immune exposures. V was shortened by 0 bases and J by 8 bases, with 27 bases between the two germline ends. The CDR3 spans 19 residues. CDR1 is SGHRS, CDR2 YFSETQ, per germline. This chain links TRBV5-1 with TRBJ2-1; D perhaps matches TRBD2 (7 bases). The source of this sequence is a man in his 70s in good health and CMV-seropositive. The sequenced sample consisted of PBMCs. The CDR3 here is CASSLDPPRGGVFSDEQFF. The CDR3 nucleotides are TGCGCCAGCAGCTTGGACCCCCCGAGGGGGGGCGTGTTTAGCGATGAGCAGTTCTTC. The full variable domain, in which reference TRBV5-1 and TRBJ2-1 provide the parts outside the CDR3, is KAGVTQTPRYLIKTRGQQVTLSCSPISGHRSVSWYQQTPGQGLQFLFEYFSETQRNKGNFPGRFSGRQFSNSRSEMNVSTLELGDSALYLCASSLDPPRGGVFSDEQFFGPGTRLTVL.